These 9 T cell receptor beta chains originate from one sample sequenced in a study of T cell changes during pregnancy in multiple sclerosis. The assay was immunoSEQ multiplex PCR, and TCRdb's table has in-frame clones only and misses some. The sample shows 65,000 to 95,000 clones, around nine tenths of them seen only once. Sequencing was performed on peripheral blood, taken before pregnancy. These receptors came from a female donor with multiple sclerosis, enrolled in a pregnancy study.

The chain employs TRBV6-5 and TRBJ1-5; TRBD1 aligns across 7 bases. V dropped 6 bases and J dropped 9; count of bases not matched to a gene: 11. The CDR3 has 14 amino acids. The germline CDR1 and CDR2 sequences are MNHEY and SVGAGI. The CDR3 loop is CASSTTGEETPQHF. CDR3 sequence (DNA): TGTGCCAGCAGCACTACAGGGGAGGAAACGCCCCAGCATTTT.

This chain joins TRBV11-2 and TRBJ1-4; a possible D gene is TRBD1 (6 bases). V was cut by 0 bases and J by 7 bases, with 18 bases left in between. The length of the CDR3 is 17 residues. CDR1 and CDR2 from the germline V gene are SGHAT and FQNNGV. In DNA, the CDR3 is TGTGCCAGCAGCTTAGATAGGGGGGGGCCTATCTCTGAAAAACTGTTTTTT. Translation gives CASSLDRGGPISEKLFF.

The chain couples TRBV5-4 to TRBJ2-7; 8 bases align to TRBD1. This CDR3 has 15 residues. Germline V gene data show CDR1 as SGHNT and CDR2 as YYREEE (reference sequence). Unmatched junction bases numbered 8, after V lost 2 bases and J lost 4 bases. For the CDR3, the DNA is TGTGCCAGCAGCTTCCCAGGGGGCGCCGGATACGAGCAGTACTTC. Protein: CASSFPGGAGYEQYF.

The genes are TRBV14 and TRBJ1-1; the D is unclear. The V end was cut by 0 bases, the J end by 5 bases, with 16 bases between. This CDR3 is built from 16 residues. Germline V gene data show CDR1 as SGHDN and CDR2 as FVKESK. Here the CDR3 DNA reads TGTGCCAGCAGCCAAGAAGAGCTTATATGGGAGACTGAAGCTTTCTTT. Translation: CASSQEELIWETEAFF.

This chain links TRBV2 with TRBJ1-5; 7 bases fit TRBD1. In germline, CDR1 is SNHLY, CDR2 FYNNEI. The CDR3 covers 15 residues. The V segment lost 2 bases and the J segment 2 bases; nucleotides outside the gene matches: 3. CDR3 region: CASSEQGGGNQPQHF. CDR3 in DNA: TGTGCCAGCAGTGAACAGGGGGGAGGCAATCAGCCCCAGCATTTT.

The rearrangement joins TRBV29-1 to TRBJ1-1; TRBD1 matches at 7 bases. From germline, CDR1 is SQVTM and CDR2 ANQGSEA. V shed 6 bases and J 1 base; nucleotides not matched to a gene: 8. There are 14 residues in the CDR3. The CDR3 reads CSVKETGPNTEAFF. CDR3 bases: TGCAGCGTCAAAGAGACAGGGCCGAACACTGAAGCTTTCTTT.

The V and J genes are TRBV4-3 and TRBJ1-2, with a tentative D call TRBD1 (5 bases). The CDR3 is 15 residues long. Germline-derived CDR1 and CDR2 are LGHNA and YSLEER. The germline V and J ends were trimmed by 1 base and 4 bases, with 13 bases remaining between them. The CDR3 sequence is CASSQGDAGTYGYTF. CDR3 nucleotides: TGCGCCAGCAGCCAAGGGGATGCGGGGACCTATGGCTACACCTTC.

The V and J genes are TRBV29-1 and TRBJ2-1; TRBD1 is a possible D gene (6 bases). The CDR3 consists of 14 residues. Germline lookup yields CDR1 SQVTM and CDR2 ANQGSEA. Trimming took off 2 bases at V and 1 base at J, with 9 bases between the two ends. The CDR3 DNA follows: TGCAGCGTTGAACACCAGGGGTCCTACAATGAGCAGTTCTTC. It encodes CSVEHQGSYNEQFF.

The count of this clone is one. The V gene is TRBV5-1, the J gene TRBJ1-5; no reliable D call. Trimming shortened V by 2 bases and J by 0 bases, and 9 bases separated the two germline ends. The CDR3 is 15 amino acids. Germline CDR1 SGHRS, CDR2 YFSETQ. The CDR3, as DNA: TGCGCCAGCAGCTTACAGCCGAATAGCAATCAGCCCCAGCATTTT. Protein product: CASSLQPNSNQPQHF.